The clone carrying this T cell receptor beta chain turned up a few times. Sample-barcoded 5' priming and a J-beta primer mix drove a second PCR of about 6 to 12 cycles. A template-switch adaptor with 12 random nucleotides tagged each cDNA molecule. Each CDR3 protein is one row after TCRdb ran MiXCR on the 5' RACE reads. The table has around 820,000 distinct CDR3 sequences, 25% seen once. The entry originates in a study of blood T cells in healthy people across ages. Germline values: CDR1 LGHNA, CDR2 YSLEER. Trimming pared 1 base from V and 2 bases from J, leaving 19 bases between. This CDR3 comprises 18 residues. These data were also reused for a study on T cells of mothers and their children.

The sample comprised blood. The gene calls are TRBV4-3 and TRBJ2-3, with a weak D call TRBD2 (5 bases). The source of this sequence is a boy aged 5-17 years in good health. CDR3 bases: TGCGCCAGCAGCCAAGTGGTCGGCGGACTTACACTCACAGATACGCAGTATTTT. Residues: CASSQVVGGLTLTDTQYF.